This TCR beta chain was sequenced during a study of shared clonotypes between healthy human individuals. Whole-study results and caveats: Naive subsets typically showed greater estimated richness than memory subsets.

Naive CD8 cells lacked CD45RO and underwent positive selection for CCR7, leaving out terminally differentiated effector memory CD45RA+ cells. Trimming at V came to 0 bases and at J to 4 bases, leaving 5 bases not matched to a gene. This CDR3 region has 15 residues. Germline CDR1 reads SGDLS; CDR2 reads YYNGEE. Only in-frame clones appear in the TCRdb table, and some are missing; sequencing was by immunoSEQ multiplex PCR. The repertoire holds millions of clones, with 85% to 95% as singletons. Turning to this clone: Its antigen is unknown. In the same sample, other DNA sequences code for this CDR3.

This sequence was found in a man between 18 and 29 years old in good health. Specimen: naive CD8+ T cells sorted from blood. The rearrangement links TRBV9 to TRBJ2-5; TRBD2 aligns across 8 bases. Written as DNA, the CDR3 is TGTGCCAGCAGCGTAGCGGGGGGGCCGGGAGAGACCCAGTACTTC. It encodes CASSVAGGPGETQYF.